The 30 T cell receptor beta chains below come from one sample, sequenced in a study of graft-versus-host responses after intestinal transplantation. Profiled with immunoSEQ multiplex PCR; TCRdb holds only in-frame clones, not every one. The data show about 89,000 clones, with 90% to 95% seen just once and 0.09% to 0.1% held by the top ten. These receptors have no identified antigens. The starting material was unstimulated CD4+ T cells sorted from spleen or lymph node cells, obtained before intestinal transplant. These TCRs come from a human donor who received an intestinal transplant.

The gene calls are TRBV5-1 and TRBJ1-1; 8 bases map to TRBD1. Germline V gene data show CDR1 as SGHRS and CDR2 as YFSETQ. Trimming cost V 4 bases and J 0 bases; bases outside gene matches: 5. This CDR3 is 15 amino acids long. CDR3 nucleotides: TGCGCCAGCAGCATACGGACAGGGATGAACACTGAAGCTTTCTTT. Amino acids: CASSIRTGMNTEAFF.

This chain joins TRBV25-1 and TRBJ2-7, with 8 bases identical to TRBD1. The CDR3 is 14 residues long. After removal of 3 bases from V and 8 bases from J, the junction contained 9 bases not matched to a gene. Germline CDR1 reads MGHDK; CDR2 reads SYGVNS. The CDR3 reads CASSDWEDREQQYF. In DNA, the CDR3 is TGTGCCAGCAGTGATTGGGAGGACAGGGAACAGCAGTACTTC.

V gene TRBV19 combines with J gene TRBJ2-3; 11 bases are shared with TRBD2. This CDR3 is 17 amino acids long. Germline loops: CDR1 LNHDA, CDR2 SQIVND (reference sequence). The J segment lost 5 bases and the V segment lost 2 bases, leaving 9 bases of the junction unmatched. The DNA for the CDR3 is TGTGCCAGTAGTATAAGTCCTAGCGGGGGGCCGGGAGATACGCAGTATTTT. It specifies CASSISPSGGPGDTQYF.

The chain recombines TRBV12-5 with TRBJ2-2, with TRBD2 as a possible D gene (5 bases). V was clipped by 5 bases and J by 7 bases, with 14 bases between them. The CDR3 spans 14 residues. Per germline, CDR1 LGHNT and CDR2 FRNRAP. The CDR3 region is CASGLRGPIGELFF. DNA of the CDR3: TGTGCTAGTGGTCTCCGGGGTCCGATCGGGGAGCTGTTTTTT.

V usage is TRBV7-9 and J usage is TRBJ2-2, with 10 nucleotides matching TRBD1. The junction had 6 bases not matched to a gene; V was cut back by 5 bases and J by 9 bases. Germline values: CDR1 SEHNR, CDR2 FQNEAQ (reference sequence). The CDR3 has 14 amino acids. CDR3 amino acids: CASSERDRGRELFF. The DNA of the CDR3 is TGTGCCAGCAGCGAGCGGGACAGGGGTCGGGAGCTGTTTTTT.

The CDR3 sequence is CASSLDRGETQYF. The CDR3 DNA follows: TGTGCCAGCAGCTTAGACAGGGGAGAGACCCAGTACTTC. This chain joins TRBV7-8 and TRBJ2-5; 7 positions match TRBD1. V shed 1 base and J 4 bases; nucleotides not matched to a gene: 0. Germline V gene sequence: CDR1 SGHVS, CDR2 FQNEAQ. This CDR3 has 13 residues.

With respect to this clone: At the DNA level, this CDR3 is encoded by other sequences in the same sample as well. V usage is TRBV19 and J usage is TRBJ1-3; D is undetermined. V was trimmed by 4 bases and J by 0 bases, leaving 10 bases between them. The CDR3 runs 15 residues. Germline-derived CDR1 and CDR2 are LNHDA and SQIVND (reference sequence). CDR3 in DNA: TGTGCCAGTAGTACGCAGGCCAACTCTGGAAACACCATATATTTT. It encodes CASSTQANSGNTIYF.

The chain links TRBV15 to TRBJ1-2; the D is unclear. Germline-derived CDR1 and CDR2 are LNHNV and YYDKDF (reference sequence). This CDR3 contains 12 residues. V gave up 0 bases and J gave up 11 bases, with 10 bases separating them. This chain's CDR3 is CATSRDRVQYTF. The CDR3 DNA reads TGTGCCACCAGCAGAGATCGGGTGCAGTACACCTTC.

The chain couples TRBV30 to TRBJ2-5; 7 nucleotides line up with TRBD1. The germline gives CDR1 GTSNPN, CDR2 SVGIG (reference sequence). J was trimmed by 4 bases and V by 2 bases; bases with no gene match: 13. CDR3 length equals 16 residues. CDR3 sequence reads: CAWSPTYPTGPETQYF. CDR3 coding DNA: TGTGCCTGGAGTCCGACCTACCCGACAGGGCCAGAGACCCAGTACTTC. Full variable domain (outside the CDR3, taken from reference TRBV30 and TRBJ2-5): SQTIHQWPATLVQPVGSPLSLECTVEGTSNPNLYWYRQAAGRGLQLLFYSVGIGQISSEVPQNLSASRPQDRQFILSSKKLLLSDSGFYLCAWSPTYPTGPETQYFGPGTRLLVL.

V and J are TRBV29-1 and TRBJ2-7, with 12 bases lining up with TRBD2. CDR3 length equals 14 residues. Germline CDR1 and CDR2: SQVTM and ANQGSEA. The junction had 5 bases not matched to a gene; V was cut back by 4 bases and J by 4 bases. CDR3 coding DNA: TGCAGCGTTGCGGTACTAGCGGGGGGATACGAGCAGTACTTC. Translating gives CSVAVLAGGYEQYF.

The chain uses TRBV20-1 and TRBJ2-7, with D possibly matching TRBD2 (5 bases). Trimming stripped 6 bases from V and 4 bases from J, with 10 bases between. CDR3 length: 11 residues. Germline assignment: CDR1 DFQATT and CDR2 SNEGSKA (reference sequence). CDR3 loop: CSAADQYEQYF. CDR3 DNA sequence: TGCAGTGCAGCGGACCAATACGAGCAGTACTTC.

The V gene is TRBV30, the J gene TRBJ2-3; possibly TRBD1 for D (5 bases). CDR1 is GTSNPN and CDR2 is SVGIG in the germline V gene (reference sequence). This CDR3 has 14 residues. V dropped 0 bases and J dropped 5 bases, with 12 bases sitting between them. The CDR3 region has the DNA TGTGCCTGGAGTGTAGGCAGGGATGGAGATACGCAGTATTTT. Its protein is CAWSVGRDGDTQYF. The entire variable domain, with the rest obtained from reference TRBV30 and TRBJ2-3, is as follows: SQTIHQWPATLVQPVGSPLSLECTVEGTSNPNLYWYRQAAGRGLQLLFYSVGIGQISSEVPQNLSASRPQDRQFILSSKKLLLSDSGFYLCAWSVGRDGDTQYFGPGTRLTVL.

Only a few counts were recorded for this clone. The CDR3 region is CAINLEGARGYTF. CDR3 in DNA: TGTGCCATCAACCTAGAGGGGGCGAGGGGCTACACCTTC. V usage is TRBV10-3 and J usage is TRBJ1-2; the match to TRBD1 covers 7 bases. Germline V lookup: CDR1 ENHRY, CDR2 SYGVKD. V lost 7 bases and J lost 8; bases outside the gene matches: 10. The CDR3 is 13 residues long.

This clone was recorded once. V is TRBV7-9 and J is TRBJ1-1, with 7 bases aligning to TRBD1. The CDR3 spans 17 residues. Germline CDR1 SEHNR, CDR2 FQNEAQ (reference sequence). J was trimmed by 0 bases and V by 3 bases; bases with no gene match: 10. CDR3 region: CASSFQTGTLLNTEAFF. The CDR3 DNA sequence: TGTGCCAGCAGCTTTCAGACAGGGACCTTATTGAACACTGAAGCTTTCTTT.

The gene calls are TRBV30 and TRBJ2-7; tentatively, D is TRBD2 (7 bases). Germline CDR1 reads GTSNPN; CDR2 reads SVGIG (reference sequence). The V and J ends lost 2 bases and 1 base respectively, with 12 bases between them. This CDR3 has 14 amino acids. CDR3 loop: CAWSRGGGSYEQYF. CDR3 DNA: TGTGCCTGGAGTCGGGGAGGGGGATCCTACGAGCAGTACTTC.

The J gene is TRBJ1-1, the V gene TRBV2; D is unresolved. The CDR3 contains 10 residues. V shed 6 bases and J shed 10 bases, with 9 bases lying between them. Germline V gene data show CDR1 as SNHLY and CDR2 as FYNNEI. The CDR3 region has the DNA TGTGCCAGCAGCAAAGGAGTAGCTTTCTTT. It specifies CASSKGVAFF.

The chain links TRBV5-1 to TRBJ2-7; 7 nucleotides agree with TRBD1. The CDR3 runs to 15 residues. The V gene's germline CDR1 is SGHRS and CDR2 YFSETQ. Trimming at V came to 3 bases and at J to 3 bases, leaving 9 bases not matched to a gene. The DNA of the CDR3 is TGCGCCAGCAGCTCCAACCCGGGACAGAGCTACGAGCAGTACTTC. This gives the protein CASSSNPGQSYEQYF.

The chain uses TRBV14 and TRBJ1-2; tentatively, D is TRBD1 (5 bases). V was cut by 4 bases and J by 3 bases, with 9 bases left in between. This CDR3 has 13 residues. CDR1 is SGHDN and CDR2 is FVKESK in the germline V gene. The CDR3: CASSLGLDYGYTF. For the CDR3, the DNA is TGTGCCAGCAGCCTGGGGCTGGACTATGGCTACACCTTC.

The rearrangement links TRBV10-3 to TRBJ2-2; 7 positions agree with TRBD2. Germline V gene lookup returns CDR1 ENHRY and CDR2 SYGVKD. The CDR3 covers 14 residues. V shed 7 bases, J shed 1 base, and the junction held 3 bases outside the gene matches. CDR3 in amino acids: CAIKRGQNTGELFF. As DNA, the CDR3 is TGTGCCATCAAGCGGGGCCAGAACACCGGGGAGCTGTTTTTT.

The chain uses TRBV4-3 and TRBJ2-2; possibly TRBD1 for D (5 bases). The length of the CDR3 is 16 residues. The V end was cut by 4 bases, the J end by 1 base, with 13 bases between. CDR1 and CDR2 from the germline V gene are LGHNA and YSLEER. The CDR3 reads CASSPRAQGNTGELFF. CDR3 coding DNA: TGCGCCAGCAGCCCCAGGGCGCAGGGGAACACCGGGGAGCTGTTTTTT.

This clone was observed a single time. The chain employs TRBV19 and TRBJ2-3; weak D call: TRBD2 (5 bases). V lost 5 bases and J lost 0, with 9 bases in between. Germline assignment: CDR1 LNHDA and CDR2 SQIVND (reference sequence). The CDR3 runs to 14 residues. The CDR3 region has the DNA TGTGCCAGTAGTGCGGGTATTAGCACAGATACGCAGTATTTT. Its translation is CASSAGISTDTQYF.

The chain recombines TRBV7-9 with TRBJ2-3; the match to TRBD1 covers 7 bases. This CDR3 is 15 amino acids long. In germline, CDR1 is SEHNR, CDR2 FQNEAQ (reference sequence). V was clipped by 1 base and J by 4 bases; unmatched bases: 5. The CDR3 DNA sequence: TGTGCCAGCAGCTTAGGGACAGGAGTCGCAGATACGCAGTATTTT. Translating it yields CASSLGTGVADTQYF.

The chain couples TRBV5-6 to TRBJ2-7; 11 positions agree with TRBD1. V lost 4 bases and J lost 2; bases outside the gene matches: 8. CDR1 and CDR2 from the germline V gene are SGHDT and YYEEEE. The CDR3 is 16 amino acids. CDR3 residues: CASSLTGTGGAYEQYF. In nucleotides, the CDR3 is TGTGCCAGCAGCCTTACCGGGACAGGGGGGGCCTACGAGCAGTACTTC. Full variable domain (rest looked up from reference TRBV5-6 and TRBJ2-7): DAGVTQSPTHLIKTRGQQVTLRCSPKSGHDTVSWYQQALGQGPQFIFQYYEEEERQRGNFPDRFSGHQFPNYSSELNVNALLLGDSALYLCASSLTGTGGAYEQYFGPGTRLTVT.

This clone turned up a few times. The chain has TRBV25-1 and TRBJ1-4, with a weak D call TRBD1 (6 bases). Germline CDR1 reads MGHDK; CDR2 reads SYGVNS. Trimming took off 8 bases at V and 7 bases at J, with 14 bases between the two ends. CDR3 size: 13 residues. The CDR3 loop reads CASVGGIGEKLFF. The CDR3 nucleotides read TGTGCCAGCGTAGGGGGAATTGGTGAAAAACTGTTTTTT.

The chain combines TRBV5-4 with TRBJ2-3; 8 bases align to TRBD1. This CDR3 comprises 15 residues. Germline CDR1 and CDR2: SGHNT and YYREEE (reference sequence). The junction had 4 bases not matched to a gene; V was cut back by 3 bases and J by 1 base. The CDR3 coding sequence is TGTGCCAGCAGCTCTCCGGGACAGGGCACAGATACGCAGTATTTT. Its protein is CASSSPGQGTDTQYF.

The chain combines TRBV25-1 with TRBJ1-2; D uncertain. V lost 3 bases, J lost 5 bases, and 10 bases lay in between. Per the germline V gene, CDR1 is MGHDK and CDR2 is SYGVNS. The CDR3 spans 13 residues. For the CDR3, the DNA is TGTGCCAGCAGTGACCCAGGCGAGTATGGCTACACCTTC. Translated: CASSDPGEYGYTF.

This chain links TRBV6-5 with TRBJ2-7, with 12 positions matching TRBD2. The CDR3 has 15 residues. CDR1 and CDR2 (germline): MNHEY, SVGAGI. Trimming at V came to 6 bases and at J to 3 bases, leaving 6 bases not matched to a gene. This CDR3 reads CASSPLAGGIYEQYF. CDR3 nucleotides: TGTGCCAGCAGCCCCCTAGCGGGGGGGATCTACGAGCAGTACTTC.

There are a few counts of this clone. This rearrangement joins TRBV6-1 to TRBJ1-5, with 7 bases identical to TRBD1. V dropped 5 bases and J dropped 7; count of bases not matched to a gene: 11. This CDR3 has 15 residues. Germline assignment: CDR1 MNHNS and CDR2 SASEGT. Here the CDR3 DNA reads TGTGCCAGCAGTACCCGGACAGGTTTAGGACAGCCCCAGCATTTT. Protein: CASSTRTGLGQPQHF.

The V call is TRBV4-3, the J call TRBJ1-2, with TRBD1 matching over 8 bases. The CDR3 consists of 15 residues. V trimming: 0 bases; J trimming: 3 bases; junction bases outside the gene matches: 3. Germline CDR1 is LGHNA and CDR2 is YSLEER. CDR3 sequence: CASSQDAGGDYGYTF. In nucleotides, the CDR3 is TGCGCCAGCAGCCAAGATGCAGGGGGCGACTATGGCTACACCTTC.

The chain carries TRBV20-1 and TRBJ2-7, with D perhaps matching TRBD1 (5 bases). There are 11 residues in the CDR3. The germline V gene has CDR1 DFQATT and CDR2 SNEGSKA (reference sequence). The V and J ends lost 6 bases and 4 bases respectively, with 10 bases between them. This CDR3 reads CSATTDYEQYF. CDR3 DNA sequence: TGCAGTGCCACGACAGATTACGAGCAGTACTTC.